The 18 T cell receptor beta chains below come from one sample, sequenced in a study of human T cells and chemical hapten exposure. Time point: healthy volunteer bleed at 6 weeks. Total RNA was isolated from unfractionated whole blood. From the RACE reads, TCRdb called clonotypes with MiXCR, one entry per CDR3 protein. The sample records 35,000 to 50,000 distinct CDR3 sequences, about 4% being singletons. Sequenced input: whole blood. Receptors were obtained from a human donor in good health. Some clones in this sample may be carry-over from other donors' samples.

The chain combines TRBV20-1 with TRBJ2-4, with D possibly being TRBD1 (6 bases). This CDR3 spans 16 amino acids. The germline V and J ends were trimmed by 5 bases and 0 bases, with 17 bases remaining between them. Germline values: CDR1 DFQATT, CDR2 SNEGSKA (reference sequence). The DNA for the CDR3 is TGCAGTGCTCCCCCTCGACAGGCGTTAGCCAAAAACATTCAGTACTTC. Protein sequence: CSAPPRQALAKNIQYF.

The table lists this clonotype with many counts. The rearrangement joins TRBV28 to TRBJ1-3; D perhaps matches TRBD1 (6 bases). The length of the CDR3 is 13 residues. The V and J ends lost 7 bases and 7 bases respectively, with 14 bases between them. Germline-derived CDR1 and CDR2 are MDHEN and SYDVKM. The CDR3 here is CASMWTEMNTIYF. The CDR3 DNA reads TGTGCCAGCATGTGGACAGAGATGAACACCATATATTTT.

This clonotype was seen many times. This sequence joins TRBV23-1 and TRBJ2-3, with TRBD2 matching over 11 bases. TRBV23-1 is given ORF status, its function remaining uncertain. Trimming took 6 bases from V and 3 from J; bases not matched to a gene: 8. The length of the CDR3 is 16 residues. CDR3 sequence reads: CASRPGTSGLTDTQYF. CDR3 sequence (DNA): TGCGCCAGCAGACCAGGGACTAGCGGATTAACAGATACGCAGTATTTT.

This clonotype was seen at least ten times. The chain couples TRBV7-9 to TRBJ2-2, with D unclear. CDR3 size: 20 residues. V lost 2 bases to trimming and J lost 2 bases, with 24 bases between them. Per germline, CDR1 SEHNR and CDR2 FQNEAQ (reference sequence). The DNA for the CDR3 is TGTGCCAGCAGCTTAAGACCCCTGAGATTGTTCCAGTATAACACCGGGGAGCTGTTTTTT. Protein sequence: CASSLRPLRLFQYNTGELFF.

This clonotype was counted only a few times. V usage is TRBV5-6 and J usage is TRBJ2-5, with D perhaps matching TRBD1 (5 bases). Germline CDR1 is SGHDT and CDR2 is YYEEEE. Trimming pared 0 bases from V and 4 bases from J, leaving 10 bases between. This CDR3 is built from 14 residues. The chain's CDR3 is CASSLERGPETQYF. The CDR3 bases are TGTGCCAGCAGCTTGGAAAGGGGCCCAGAGACCCAGTACTTC.

This clonotype was seen at least ten times. V gene TRBV28 combines with J gene TRBJ1-5; TRBD1 agrees at 7 bases. After removal of 5 bases from V and 6 bases from J, the junction contained 10 bases not matched to a gene. Germline assignment: CDR1 MDHEN and CDR2 SYDVKM. The CDR3 spans 15 residues. The CDR3 here is CASSPGRGPSQPQHF. CDR3 nucleotide sequence: TGTGCCAGCAGTCCTGGGAGGGGGCCCAGTCAGCCCCAGCATTTT.

Many counts were recorded for this clonotype. The J gene is TRBJ2-5, the V gene TRBV10-3, with 10 bases fitting TRBD1. Germline CDR1 is ENHRY and CDR2 is SYGVKD. The V gene end was trimmed by 6 bases and the J gene end by 4 bases; junction bases not matched to a gene: 5. This CDR3 has 14 amino acids. CDR3 amino acids: CAISSGTGVETQYF. The CDR3 bases are TGTGCCATCAGCTCCGGGACAGGGGTAGAGACCCAGTACTTC.

In its sample, this clonotype was seen a few times. The V and J genes are TRBV30 and TRBJ1-5; D call uncertain. This CDR3 is built from 13 residues. The germline CDR1 and CDR2 sequences are GTSNPN and SVGIG (reference sequence). The V end was cut by 4 bases, the J end by 2 bases, with 9 bases between. The CDR3, as DNA: TGTGCCTGGACAGGTCCCGGCAATCAGCCCCAGCATTTT. Translated: CAWTGPGNQPQHF.

The table lists this clonotype with many counts. The rearrangement joins TRBV2 to TRBJ1-1, with unresolved D. The germline gives CDR1 SNHLY, CDR2 FYNNEI. V lost 7 bases to trimming and J lost 1 base, with 13 bases between them. The CDR3 length is 14 residues. CDR3 in DNA: TGTGCCAGCACCTTTGGTCCAGGGAACACTGAAGCTTTCTTT. Translating it yields CASTFGPGNTEAFF.

This clonotype was recorded many times. The rearrangement joins TRBV6-2 or TRBV6-3 to TRBJ2-7, with 9 nucleotides matching TRBD2. The junction had 5 bases not matched to a gene; V was cut back by 7 bases and J by 1 base. The CDR3 extends over 14 amino acids. CDR1 is MNHEY and CDR2 is SVGEGT in the germline V gene. This CDR3 is CASTFAGGSYEQYF. DNA of the CDR3: TGTGCCAGCACCTTCGCGGGAGGGTCCTACGAGCAGTACTTC.

This clonotype turned up a few times. This chain links TRBV18 with TRBJ2-2; D might be TRBD1 (5 bases). The CDR3 covers 14 residues. Between the trimmed V and J ends, which lost 6 bases and 1 base, there was a span of 9 bases. The V gene's germline CDR1 is KGHSH and CDR2 LQKENI. CDR3 DNA sequence: TGTGCCAGCTCCAGCAGGGAGAACACCGGGGAGCTGTTTTTT. Translated, it gives CASSSRENTGELFF.

This clonotype has a count of ten or more. J is TRBJ1-1 and V is TRBV14; no definite D call. Trimming took off 2 bases at V and 0 bases at J, with 10 bases between the two ends. CDR1 is SGHDN, CDR2 FVKESK, per germline. The CDR3 is 15 amino acids. The CDR3 DNA follows: TGTGCCAGCAGCCAAAGTCTGACTTTGAACACTGAAGCTTTCTTT. Translated, it gives CASSQSLTLNTEAFF. The whole variable domain, filled in from reference TRBV14 and TRBJ1-1, reads EAGVTQFPSHSVIEKGQTVTLRCDPISGHDNLYWYRRVMGKEIKFLLHFVKESKQDESGMPNNRFLAERTGGTYSTLKVQPAELEDSGVYFCASSQSLTLNTEAFFGQGTRLTVV.

The sample holds many counts of this clonotype. In DNA form, the CDR3 reads TGTGCCAGCAGCCTTGACAGGGGTAAGCAGTACTTC. Protein product: CASSLDRGKQYF. This rearrangement joins TRBV12-3 or TRBV12-4 to TRBJ2-7; 8 bases line up with TRBD1. CDR3 size: 12 residues. Unmatched junction bases numbered 6, after V lost 6 bases and J lost 8 bases.

This clonotype was seen repeatedly, ten times or more. This chain's CDR3 is CASSPAGPGMAEKLFF. The CDR3 DNA is TGTGCCAGCAGCCCCGCGGGTCCAGGGATGGCGGAAAAACTGTTTTTT. The V gene is TRBV5-4, the J gene TRBJ1-4; a weak D match, TRBD1 (5 bases). CDR1 and CDR2 (germline): SGHNT, YYREEE (reference sequence). V was shortened by 4 bases and J by 8 bases, with 21 bases between the two germline ends. This CDR3 is built from 16 residues. Full variable domain (rest looked up from reference TRBV5-4 and TRBJ1-4): ETGVTQSPTHLIKTRGQQVTLRCSSQSGHNTVSWYQQALGQGPQFIFQYYREEENGRGNFPPRFSGLQFPNYSSELNVNALELDDSALYLCASSPAGPGMAEKLFFGSGTQLSVL.

The J gene is TRBJ2-2, the V gene TRBV19; TRBD2 agrees at 7 bases. CDR3 length: 20 amino acids. Germline V gene lookup returns CDR1 LNHDA and CDR2 SQIVND (reference sequence). The trim removed 5 bases at V and 5 bases at J, leaving 23 bases unmatched. Here the CDR3 DNA reads TGTGCCAGTAGTTTCCCACGCAACCGGGGCCTCACCGGGGGGACCGGGGAGCTGTTTTTT. It is translated as CASSFPRNRGLTGGTGELFF.

This clonotype was found a few times. The chain is built from TRBV18 and TRBJ1-5; D perhaps matches TRBD1 (5 bases). V lost 3 bases and J 12 bases, leaving 18 bases between the germline ends. Germline V gives CDR1 KGHSH, CDR2 LQKENI. The CDR3 consists of 14 residues. The CDR3 region has the DNA TGTGCCAGCTCACCCGGACACGGGGATTCTATCCAGCATTTT. This gives the protein CASSPGHGDSIQHF.

Ten or more counts support this clonotype. The chain recombines TRBV6-5 with TRBJ1-1, with D possibly matching TRBD1 (5 bases). The V and J ends lost 4 bases and 1 base respectively, with 13 bases between them. Germline-derived CDR1 and CDR2 are MNHEY and SVGAGI. This CDR3 is 15 amino acids long. The CDR3 region is CASSSLGRANTEAFF. Written as DNA, the CDR3 is TGTGCCAGCAGTTCCCTGGGACGGGCGAACACTGAAGCTTTCTTT.

This clonotype was found a few times. The chain is built from TRBV9 and TRBJ2-1, with D maybe TRBD2 (6 bases). CDR1 is SGDLS, CDR2 YYNGEE, per germline. CDR3 length equals 12 residues. V gave up 5 bases and J gave up 7 bases, with 10 bases separating them. CDR3 sequence reads: CASSAAGNEQFF. The CDR3 nucleotides read TGTGCCAGCAGTGCTGCGGGGAATGAGCAGTTCTTC.